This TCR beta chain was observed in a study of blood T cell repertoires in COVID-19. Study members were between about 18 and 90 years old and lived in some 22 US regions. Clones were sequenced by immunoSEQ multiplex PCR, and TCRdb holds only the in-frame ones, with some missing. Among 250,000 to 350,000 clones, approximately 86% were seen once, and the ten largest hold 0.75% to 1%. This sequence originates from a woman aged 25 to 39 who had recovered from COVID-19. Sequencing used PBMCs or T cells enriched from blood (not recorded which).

CDR3 in DNA: TGCGCCAGCAGTCTCGAAGAGACCCAGTACTTC. Protein sequence: CASSLEETQYF. The chain couples TRBV5-1 to TRBJ2-5; no clear D gene. The germline V gene encodes CDR1 SGHRS and CDR2 YFSETQ. Trimming cost V 5 bases and J 3 bases, with 5 bases left between them. CDR3 length: 11 residues. Supplemented by reference TRBV5-1 and TRBJ2-5, the full variable domain reads KAGVTQTPRYLIKTRGQQVTLSCSPISGHRSVSWYQQTPGQGLQFLFEYFSETQRNKGNFPGRFSGRQFSNSRSEMNVSTLELGDSALYLCASSLEETQYFGPGTRLLVL.